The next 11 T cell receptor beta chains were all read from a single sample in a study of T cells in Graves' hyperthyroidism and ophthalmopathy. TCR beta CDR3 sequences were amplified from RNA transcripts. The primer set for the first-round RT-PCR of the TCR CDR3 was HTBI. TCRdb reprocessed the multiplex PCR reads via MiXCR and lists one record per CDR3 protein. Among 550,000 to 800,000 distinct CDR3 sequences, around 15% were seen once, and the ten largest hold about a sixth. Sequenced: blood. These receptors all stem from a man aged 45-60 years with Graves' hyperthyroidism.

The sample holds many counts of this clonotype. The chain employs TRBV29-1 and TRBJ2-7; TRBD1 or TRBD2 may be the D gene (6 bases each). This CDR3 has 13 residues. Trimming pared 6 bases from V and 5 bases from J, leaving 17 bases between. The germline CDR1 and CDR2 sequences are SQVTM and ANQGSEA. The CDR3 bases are TGCAGCGTCGACTCCGGGGGCGGTAACGAGCAGTACTTC. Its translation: CSVDSGGGNEQYF.

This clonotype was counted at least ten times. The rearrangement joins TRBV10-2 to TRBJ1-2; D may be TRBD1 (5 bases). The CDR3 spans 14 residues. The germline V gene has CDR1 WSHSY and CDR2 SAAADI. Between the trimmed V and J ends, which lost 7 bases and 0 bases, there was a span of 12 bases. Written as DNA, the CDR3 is TGCGCCAGCACACCCGGGGGTGCTAACTATGGCTACACCTTC. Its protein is CASTPGGANYGYTF.

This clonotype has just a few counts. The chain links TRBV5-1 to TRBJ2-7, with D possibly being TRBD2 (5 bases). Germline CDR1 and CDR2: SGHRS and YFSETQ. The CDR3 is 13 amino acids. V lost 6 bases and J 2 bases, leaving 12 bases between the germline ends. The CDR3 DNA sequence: TGCGCCAGCACCGCGGGCCAGGCCTACGAGCAGTACTTC. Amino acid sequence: CASTAGQAYEQYF.

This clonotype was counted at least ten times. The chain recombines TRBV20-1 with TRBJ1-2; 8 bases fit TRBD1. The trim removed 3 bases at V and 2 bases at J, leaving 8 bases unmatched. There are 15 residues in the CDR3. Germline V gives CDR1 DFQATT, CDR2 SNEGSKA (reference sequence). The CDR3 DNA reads TGCAGTGCTAGGGAACCGGGACAGGTGAACTATGGCTACACCTTC. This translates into CSAREPGQVNYGYTF.

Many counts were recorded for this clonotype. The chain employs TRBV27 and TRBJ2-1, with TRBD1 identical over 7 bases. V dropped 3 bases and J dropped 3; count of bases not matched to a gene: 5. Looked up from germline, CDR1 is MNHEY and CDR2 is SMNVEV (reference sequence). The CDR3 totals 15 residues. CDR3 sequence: CASSFWAGGYNEQFF. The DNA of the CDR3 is TGTGCCAGCAGTTTTTGGGCAGGGGGCTACAATGAGCAGTTCTTC.

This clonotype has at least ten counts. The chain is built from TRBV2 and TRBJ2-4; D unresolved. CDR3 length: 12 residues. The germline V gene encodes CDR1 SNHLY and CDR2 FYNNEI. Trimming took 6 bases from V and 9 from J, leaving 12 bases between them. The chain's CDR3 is CASRRGLGIQYF. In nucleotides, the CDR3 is TGTGCCAGCAGAAGAGGTCTCGGCATTCAGTACTTC.

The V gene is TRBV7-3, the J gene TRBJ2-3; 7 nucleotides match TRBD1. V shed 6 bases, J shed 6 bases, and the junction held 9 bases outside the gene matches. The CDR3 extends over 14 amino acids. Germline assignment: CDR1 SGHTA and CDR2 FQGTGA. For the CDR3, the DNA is TGTGCCAGCAGTTCCGGGACAGTCGCTGATACGCAGTATTTT. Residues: CASSSGTVADTQYF.

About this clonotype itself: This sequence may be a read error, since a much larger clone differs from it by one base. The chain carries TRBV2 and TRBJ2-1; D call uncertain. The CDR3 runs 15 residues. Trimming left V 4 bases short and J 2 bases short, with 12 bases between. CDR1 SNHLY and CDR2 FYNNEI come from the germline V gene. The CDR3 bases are TGTGCCAGCAGTGCACGGCACGGCCCCTACAATGAGCAGTTCTTC. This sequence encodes CASSARHGPYNEQFF.

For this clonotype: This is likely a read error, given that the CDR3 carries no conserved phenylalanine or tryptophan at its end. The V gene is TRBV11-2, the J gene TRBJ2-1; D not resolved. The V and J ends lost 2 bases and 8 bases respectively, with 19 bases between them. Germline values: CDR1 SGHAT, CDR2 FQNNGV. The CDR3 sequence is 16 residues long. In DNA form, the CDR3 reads TGTGCCAGCAGCTTATGGGAACCACGGGCTCGCCATGAGCAGTTCCTC. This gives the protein CASSLWEPRARHEQFL.

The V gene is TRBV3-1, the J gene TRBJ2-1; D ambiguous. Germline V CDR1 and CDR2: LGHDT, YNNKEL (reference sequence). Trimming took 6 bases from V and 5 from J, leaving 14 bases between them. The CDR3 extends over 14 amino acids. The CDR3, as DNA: TGTGCCAGCAGACTTGTGGGCCTCAACAATGAGCAGTTCTTC. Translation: CASRLVGLNNEQFF.

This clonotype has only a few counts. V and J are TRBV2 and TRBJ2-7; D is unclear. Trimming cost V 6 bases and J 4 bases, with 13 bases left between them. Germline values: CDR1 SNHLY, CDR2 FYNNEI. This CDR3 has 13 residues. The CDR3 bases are TGTGCCAGCAGACCTACCCCCCCTTACGAGCAGTACTTC. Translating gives CASRPTPPYEQYF.